This TCR beta chain was observed in a study of control samples from healthy donors and cancer patients (TCRdb year 2020). With respect to this clone: No antigen is known for it. No qualities accompany the bases; no much larger clone lies one base away.

Between the V and J ends, shortened by 1 base and 5 bases respectively, the junction contains 14 bases. The CDR3 starts with the cysteine, ends with the phenylalanine, and has 16 residues. Kept here is only the CDR3 DNA, which spans 48 bases and is read in frame from base 1. In the germline V gene, CDR1 corresponds to SGHTA and CDR2 to FQGNSA. The library was built by means of the immunoSEQ multiplex PCR assay. TCRdb obtained this table from immuneACCESS and retained in-frame rearrangements with V and J assigned. These tables miss some clones; where compared with another copy, unresolved V genes account for less than half of the shortfall, and the remainder is unexplained. In all, the sample holds around 200,000 clones, and 85% to 95% of those were seen once. Of the sample, approximately 1.6% falls within the top ten clones.

Sequenced sample: blood. The sequence links TRBV7-2 to TRBJ2-2; the D gene is possibly TRBD2, with 5 bases matching. This clonotype originated in a man in his fifties or sixties in good health. The DNA sequence is given as TGTGCCAGCAGCTTAGGCCCGGGGATGGGTACCGGGGAGCTGTTTTTT. Translated, this is CASSLGPGMGTGELFF. This CDR3, with the reference TRBV7-2 and TRBJ2-2 proteins standing in past its ends, gives the full variable domain GAGVSQSPSNKVTEKGKDVELRCDPISGHTALYWYRQSLGQGLEFLIYFQGNSAPDKSGLPSDRFSAERTGGSVSTLTIQRTQQEDSAVYLCASSLGPGMGTGELFFGEGSRLTVL.